This note documents a single T cell receptor (beta chain) sequence. Its antigen is unknown. This specimen belongs to a study of cytomegalovirus exposure and HLA in healthy donors. General observations from the study: In a later analysis, compared with equally common non-associated chains, HLA-associated beta chains were more expanded. TRBV6-2, TRBV6-3 and some other V segments were unresolvable in 87-base-pair reads.

The V end lost 3 bases, the J end lost 5 bases, and 16 bases lay between the germline ends. The germline gives CDR1 MDHEN, CDR2 SYDVKM. The CDR3 has 16 residues. The PCR contained 60 Vbeta and 13 Jbeta primers. Repertoires were generated with immunoSEQ multiplex PCR, while TCRdb's copy carries only in-frame clones and drops some. Among about 110,000 clones listed, 60% to 85% were seen once. What was sequenced was PBMCs. This receptor was identified in an older woman in good health and CMV-seropositive. The V and J genes are TRBV28 and TRBJ2-2, with a weak D call TRBD1 (6 bases). The CDR3 DNA reads TGTGCCAGCAGTTTGCTCGGAACAGGGTCTACCGGGGAGCTGTTTTTT. Translated: CASSLLGTGSTGELFF.